This T cell receptor beta chain comes out of a study of vaccination effects on CD4 cells after COVID-19 (dated by TCRdb to 2021 to 2024). In terms of the full investigation: In the ViraFEST assay, PBMC were stimulated with viral peptide pools, and TCR sequencing was then used to find antigen-specific CD4+ T cell clonotypes based on their expansion. Post-vaccine samples across the study were collected a median of 72 days after the second dose, with a range of 14 to 241. Some 2 million PBMC per well were cultured in IMDM with about 4.6% human AB serum, around 9.1 IU/ml IL-2 and gentamicin, plus 10 ug/ml peptides. SARS-CoV-2 spike-specific CD4+ TCR repertoires from before and after mRNA vaccination were compared in COVID-19 convalescent patients and in infection-naive vaccine recipients. A total of some eleven COVID-19 convalescent patients and a handful of SARS-CoV-2-naive healthy vaccine recipients were included in the full study. In the study, cultures from other donors were sequenced using the Oncomine TCR Beta short-read assay on an Illumina iSeq 100. What the study reported, not specific to this receptor: In healthy vaccine recipients, vaccine-induced clones were almost all SARS-CoV-2 mono-reactive, with only 1 of 255 being cross-reactive with common cold coronaviruses. At late post-vaccination timepoints, both infection-induced and vaccine-induced clones showed marked clonal contraction, consistent with waning T cell responses. The study was limited by a small number of convalescent patients and lacked early post-infection timepoints.

A word on this clone: Its antigen target is currently unknown. Base qualities are not recorded, but no much larger clone differs from it by a single base.

Libraries were built with the immunoSEQ multiplex PCR assay. DNA from the cultured, isolated CD4+ T cells was subjected to TCR beta CDR3 sequencing. Turning to the authors' computational methods: Non-productive TCR sequences were removed and reads were trimmed to the CDR3 region, keeping CDR3s of at least 7 amino acids. Antigen-specific clonotypes were identified with the MANAFEST web app by comparing expansion in peptide wells against reference cultures. For clones to be considered positive, expansion at FDR<0.05 versus reference and all other wells, an odds ratio above 5, and a frequency above 0.1% in two replicate wells were required. Clonotypes significantly expanded in SARS-CoV-2 spike wells and in at least one common cold coronavirus spike condition were defined as cross-reactive. Levenshtein distance calculated with the stringdist R package was used to assess CDR3 similarity, and unrooted trees were constructed with ape in R 3.6.1. The table comes from immuneACCESS by way of TCRdb, which keeps in-frame sequences with V and J called. Part of the clones is missing from these tables; in studies checked, under half for an unresolved V gene and the rest for unknown reasons. V, J and clone size derive from that table, while D and trimming were established from the DNA sequence. This sample holds 50,000 to 70,000 clones; around 85% were observed only once. The ten largest clones add up to 2% to 3% of the sample.

After 10 days of culture, CD4+ T cells were isolated with the EasySep CD4+ T cell isolation kit. Each participant received two doses of an mRNA SARS-CoV-2 vaccine, either BNT162b2 or mRNA-1273. None of the healthy vaccine recipients had a prior SARS-CoV-2 infection, which was confirmed by nucleocapsid antibody tests that came back negative both before and after vaccination. On days 3 and 7, half of the culture medium was replaced with fresh IL-2-containing medium. Unless noted otherwise, every peptide stimulation condition was cultured in triplicate wells. Using Ficoll-Paque Plus gradient centrifugation, PBMC were separated from whole blood and then either used fresh or cryopreserved at -140C. Genomic DNA was extracted from cultured CD4+ T cells with the QIAamp micro DNA kit. Looking up the germline V gene yields CDR1 SGHDT and CDR2 YYEEEE. The CDR3 measures 14 amino acids from cysteine to phenylalanine. Only the CDR3 part of the read is kept: 42 bases, read in frame from the first base. V is trimmed back by 4 bases and J by 10 bases, and the junction contains 9 bases that no gene match accounts for.

The sequence came from a human donor who received a COVID-19 vaccine. The rearrangement joined TRBV5-6 to TRBJ1-5, and TRBD1 matches 9 of the central bases. The specimen comprised CD4+ T cells from PBMCs cultured without peptide, sampled after COVID-19 vaccination. Read as DNA, the sequence is TGTGCCAGCAGCCTCGGACAGGGGAGTCAACCCCAGCATTTT. Its coded protein is CASSLGQGSQPQHF.